Following are 18 T cell receptor beta chains from one sample sequenced in a study of shared clonotypes between healthy human individuals. The data were produced by immunoSEQ multiplex PCR, yet TCRdb's version contains in-frame clones alone and is incomplete. This repertoire shows approximately 710,000 clones, about 90% found once; its top ten account for 30% to 40%. The sequencing input was memory CD8+ T cells from PBMCs. The subset denotes: CD45RO+ cells pooled with CCR7-negative TemRA cells. All receptors come from a man aged 18 to 29 in good health. Some clones in this sample may be carry-over from other donors' samples.

The V and J genes are TRBV2 and TRBJ2-7; 7 bases line up with TRBD1. V lost 6 bases, J lost 2 bases, and 10 bases stayed unmatched. CDR1 is SNHLY and CDR2 is FYNNEI in the germline V gene. This CDR3 contains 15 residues. As DNA, the CDR3 is TGTGCCAGCAGGGTAACGGGACAGCTCACCTACGAGCAGTACTTC. This sequence encodes CASRVTGQLTYEQYF.

The V and J genes are TRBV11-3 and TRBJ2-2; no reliable D call. Trimming took 1 base from V and 0 from J, leaving 3 bases between them. Per germline, CDR1 SGHNT and CDR2 YENEEA. The CDR3 runs 14 residues. In nucleotides, the CDR3 is TGTGCCAGCAGCTTAGTCTCGAACACCGGGGAGCTGTTTTTT. The encoded protein is CASSLVSNTGELFF. The full variable domain, rest sourced from reference TRBV11-3 and TRBJ2-2, is EAGVVQSPRYKIIEKKQPVAFWCNPISGHNTLYWYLQNLGQGPELLIRYENEEAVDDSQLPKDRFSAERLKGVDSTLKIQPAELGDSAVYLCASSLVSNTGELFFGEGSRLTVL.

This clone was counted a single time. V usage is TRBV28 and J usage is TRBJ2-6; D call uncertain. CDR1 and CDR2 (germline): MDHEN, SYDVKM. Deletions cut 8 bases from V and 4 bases from J, with 12 bases between. The CDR3 covers 14 residues. For the CDR3, the DNA is TGTGCCAGCTTACCAAATTACGGGGCCAACGTCCTGACTTTC. Protein sequence: CASLPNYGANVLTF.

This clone was picked up a small number of times. The gene calls are TRBV7-6 and TRBJ2-3; 13 nucleotides line up with TRBD2. V lost 5 bases, J lost 3 bases, and 8 bases stayed unmatched. The CDR3 is 17 amino acids. CDR1 is SGHVS and CDR2 is FNYEAQ in the germline V gene. The CDR3 nucleotides read TGTGCCAGCAGCGCCTCGGGACTAGCGGGATGGACAGATACGCAGTATTTT. Translating gives CASSASGLAGWTDTQYF. The whole variable domain, filled in from reference TRBV7-6 and TRBJ2-3, reads GAGVSQSPRYKVTKRGQDVALRCDPISGHVSLYWYRQALGQGPEFLTYFNYEAQQDKSGLPNDRFSAERPEGSISTLTIQRTEQRDSAMYRCASSASGLAGWTDTQYFGPGTRLTVL.

This chain uses TRBV14 with TRBJ2-1; 7 bases are a match to TRBD1. The ends lost 2 bases at V and 4 bases at J; junction bases unmatched: 11. The CDR3 has 17 amino acids. Germline V gene sequence: CDR1 SGHDN, CDR2 FVKESK. CDR3 sequence (DNA): TGTGCCAGCAGCCAAACTGGACAGGCCGGTCCTTACAATGAGCAGTTCTTC. Encoded protein: CASSQTGQAGPYNEQFF.

Only a few counts were recorded for this clone. V and J are TRBV7-6 and TRBJ2-1; 9 nucleotides align to TRBD2. The ends lost 1 base at V and 9 bases at J; junction bases unmatched: 7. There are 15 residues in the CDR3. Germline V CDR1 and CDR2: SGHVS, FNYEAQ. The CDR3 region is CASSLEASGIPEQFF. The CDR3 DNA is TGTGCCAGCAGCTTAGAGGCTAGCGGGATCCCTGAGCAGTTCTTC.

V and J are TRBV5-6 and TRBJ2-7; maybe TRBD1 (5 bases). Deletions cut 0 bases from V and 0 bases from J, with 16 bases between. This CDR3 spans 17 amino acids. The germline gives CDR1 SGHDT, CDR2 YYEEEE. The CDR3 region is CASSLGRFGQASYEQYF. CDR3 coding DNA: TGTGCCAGCAGCTTGGGTCGATTCGGACAAGCCTCCTACGAGCAGTACTTC.

The genes are TRBV2 and TRBJ2-7; 7 bases are a match to TRBD1. J was trimmed by 3 bases and V by 1 base; bases with no gene match: 6. The CDR3 spans 15 residues. CDR1 and CDR2 (germline): SNHLY, FYNNEI. The CDR3 nucleotides read TGTGCCAGCAGTGAAGGACCAGGACAGGACTACGAGCAGTACTTC. It is translated as CASSEGPGQDYEQYF.

This chain uses TRBV5-1 with TRBJ2-7; tentatively, D is TRBD2 (6 bases). The CDR3 totals 17 residues. Germline V gene lookup returns CDR1 SGHRS and CDR2 YFSETQ. V was clipped by 5 bases and J by 2 bases, with 23 bases between them. In DNA form, the CDR3 reads TGCGCCAGCAGGTACGGAGGGGCAGGACCGACAACCTACGAGCAGTACTTC. The encoded protein is CASRYGGAGPTTYEQYF.

The chain is built from TRBV9 and TRBJ2-5; D unclear. The J call may be wrong; the DNA end is better matched by TRBJ2-7. The CDR3 contains 15 residues. The germline gives CDR1 SGDLS, CDR2 YYNGEE. CDR3 loop: CASSVDVRSSYEQYF. CDR3 nucleotide sequence: TGTGCCAGCAGCGTAGATGTGCGGAGCTCCTACGAGCAGTACTTC.

The rearrangement links TRBV9 to TRBJ2-3; D is unresolved. This CDR3 is built from 16 residues. V was shortened by 4 bases and J by 3 bases, with 18 bases between the two germline ends. The germline gives CDR1 SGDLS, CDR2 YYNGEE. CDR3 DNA sequence: TGTGCCAGCAGCCCTAGAGTAGGGATAGGGACAGATACGCAGTATTTT. Translation: CASSPRVGIGTDTQYF.

The genes are TRBV19 and TRBJ2-7; 7 nucleotides match TRBD1. V was clipped by 3 bases and J by 2 bases; unmatched bases: 4. The CDR3 runs to 14 residues. Germline V gives CDR1 LNHDA, CDR2 SQIVND (reference sequence). The CDR3 DNA follows: TGTGCCAGTAGTATTACTGGGACAGCCTACGAGCAGTACTTC. Its translation: CASSITGTAYEQYF.

J is TRBJ2-7 and V is TRBV5-1; weak D call: TRBD1 (5 bases). CDR3 length: 15 residues. Germline CDR1 is SGHRS and CDR2 is YFSETQ. Trimming shortened V by 5 bases and J by 0 bases, and 15 bases separated the two germline ends. The CDR3 reads CASRATASSSYEQYF. CDR3 in DNA: TGCGCCAGCAGAGCGACAGCATCGTCCTCCTACGAGCAGTACTTC.

V is TRBV29-1 and J is TRBJ1-2; TRBD1 might be the D (5 bases). The CDR3 covers 11 residues. V was trimmed by 4 bases and J by 6 bases, leaving 9 bases between them. Germline V CDR1 and CDR2: SQVTM, ANQGSEA. CDR3 sequence: CSVGAGDGYTF. In nucleotides, the CDR3 is TGCAGCGTTGGGGCGGGGGATGGCTACACCTTC. The full variable domain, completed using reference TRBV29-1 and TRBJ1-2, is SAVISQKPSRDICQRGTSLTIQCQVDSQVTMMFWYRQQPGQSLTLIATANQGSEATYESGFVIDKFPISRPNLTFSTLTVSNMSPEDSSIYLCSVGAGDGYTFGSGTRLTVV.

This clone was seen just once. The V gene is TRBV19, the J gene TRBJ2-1; D unclear. Germline V gives CDR1 LNHDA, CDR2 SQIVND (reference sequence). The CDR3 has 12 residues. V was clipped by 5 bases and J by 9 bases, with 11 bases between them. CDR3 amino acids: CASSLTVGEQFF. The CDR3 DNA reads as TGTGCCAGTAGTCTGACTGTGGGTGAGCAGTTCTTC.

The genes are TRBV5-1 and TRBJ2-1; D is uncertain. V was clipped by 0 bases and J by 3 bases, with 7 bases between them. The CDR3 is made up of 14 amino acids. Germline lookup yields CDR1 SGHRS and CDR2 YFSETQ. The CDR3 loop reads CASSLEPGYNEQFF. The CDR3 region has the DNA TGCGCCAGCAGCTTGGAACCCGGCTACAATGAGCAGTTCTTC.

This chain uses TRBV10-3 with TRBJ2-1; D may be TRBD2 (6 bases). The V end lost 6 bases, the J end lost 0 bases, and 15 bases lay between the germline ends. This CDR3 contains 16 residues. CDR1 and CDR2 (germline): ENHRY, SYGVKD. DNA of the CDR3: TGTGCCATCAGCCGGGATAGCGGCAGCTCCTACAATGAGCAGTTCTTC. Translating it yields CAISRDSGSSYNEQFF.

This clone was detected only once. V gene TRBV19 combines with J gene TRBJ2-7; TRBD2 matches 8 bases. Germline lookup yields CDR1 LNHDA and CDR2 SQIVND (reference sequence). This CDR3 comprises 15 residues. V lost 2 bases and J lost 6; bases outside the gene matches: 9. The CDR3 spells CASSISLGRGREQYF. DNA for the CDR3: TGTGCCAGTAGTATATCCCTCGGGAGGGGTCGCGAGCAGTACTTC.